Each of the 12 T cell receptor beta chains below was sequenced from the same sample in a study of molecular identifiers for immune sequencing clone quantification. TCRdb called the PCR reads again in MiXCR, with one record for every CDR3 protein. The sample has over 300,000 distinct CDR3 sequences; 24% are singletons. Sequenced sample: naive CD8+ T cells from blood, with Jurkat cell RNA spiked in. The subset denotes: FACS-sorted CD8+CD4-CCR7+CD45RA+ naive T cells. Every receptor here comes from a human donor in good health. Some libraries in this study had Jurkat cell RNA spiked in.

Here the CDR3 DNA reads TGCGCCAGTAGAAGAACAGAGGGCACTGAAGCTTTCTTT. Protein: CASRRTEGTEAFF. The chain has TRBV5-1 and TRBJ1-1; D uncertain. V lost 8 bases, J lost 4 bases, and 15 bases lay in between. This CDR3 has 13 residues. The germline gives CDR1 SGHRS, CDR2 YFSETQ.

This clonotype was recorded at least ten times. The V and J genes are TRBV12-3 or TRBV12-4 and TRBJ2-3; D might be TRBD1 (6 bases). V lost 6 bases to trimming and J lost 2 bases, with 15 bases between them. The CDR3 covers 15 residues. The CDR3 loop reads CASRSRQANTDTQYF. For the CDR3, the DNA is TGTGCCAGCAGGTCCCGACAGGCAAACACAGATACGCAGTATTTT.

This clonotype occurred a few times. CDR3 in DNA: TGTGCCAGCAGCGCCGTGGACAGGGGGCGGTCGGACACTGAAGCTTTCTTT. Protein product: CASSAVDRGRSDTEAFF. This chain uses TRBV9 with TRBJ1-1; 11 bases map to TRBD1. This CDR3 is built from 17 residues. Trimming removed 3 bases from V and 3 bases from J; junction bases left unmatched: 10. The germline V gene encodes CDR1 SGDLS and CDR2 YYNGEE. The full variable domain, rest sourced from reference TRBV9 and TRBJ1-1, is DSGVTQTPKHLITATGQRVTLRCSPRSGDLSVYWYQQSLDQGLQFLIQYYNGEERAKGNILERFSAQQFPDLHSELNLSSLELGDSALYFCASSAVDRGRSDTEAFFGQGTRLTVV.

This clonotype was detected many times. The rearrangement uses TRBV6-1 and TRBJ1-1; 11 bases agree with TRBD1. V lost 4 bases and J lost 4; bases outside the gene matches: 2. The CDR3 is 14 residues long. Germline loops: CDR1 MNHNS, CDR2 SASEGT. CDR3 sequence reads: CASSGTGGLTEAFF. The CDR3 DNA follows: TGTGCCAGCAGTGGGACAGGGGGCCTCACTGAAGCTTTCTTT.

This clonotype came up a few times. This rearrangement joins TRBV19 to TRBJ2-7; 12 positions match TRBD2. Germline CDR1 reads LNHDA; CDR2 reads SQIVND (reference sequence). The V and J ends lost 5 bases and 4 bases, in that order; junction bases with no gene match: 3. This CDR3 has 14 amino acids. The CDR3 nucleotides are TGTGCCAGTAGTCCTAGCGGGGGGGATTACGAGCAGTACTTC. Protein: CASSPSGGDYEQYF. Supplemented by reference TRBV19 and TRBJ2-7, the full variable domain reads DGGITQSPKYLFRKEGQNVTLSCEQNLNHDAMYWYRQDPGQGLRLIYYSQIVNDFQKGDIAEGYSVSREKKESFPLTVTSAQKNPTAFYLCASSPSGGDYEQYFGPGTRLTVT.

There are a few counts of this clonotype. CDR3: CATSDTETGGADQPQHF. In DNA, the CDR3 is TGTGCCACCAGCGATACAGAGACAGGGGGCGCGGATCAGCCCCAGCATTTT. V usage is TRBV15 and J usage is TRBJ1-5; 10 bases align to TRBD1. The CDR3 spans 17 residues. Unmatched junction bases numbered 12, after V lost 5 bases and J lost 5 bases. Germline V gives CDR1 LNHNV, CDR2 YYDKDF (reference sequence).

The sample holds many counts of this clonotype. J is TRBJ1-1 and V is TRBV4-1, with a tentative D call TRBD1 (5 bases). The CDR3 has 13 amino acids. The V gene lost 3 bases and the J gene lost 4 bases, with 9 bases spanning the gap. Germline loops: CDR1 MGHRA, CDR2 YSYEKL. The CDR3 sequence: CASSHSGRTEAFF. In DNA form, the CDR3 reads TGCGCCAGCAGCCACTCGGGGCGCACTGAAGCTTTCTTT.

This clonotype was seen at least ten times. The chain employs TRBV29-1 and TRBJ2-2; the D call may be TRBD1 or TRBD2 (6 bases each). Germline loops: CDR1 SQVTM, CDR2 ANQGSEA. The V end lost 4 bases, the J end lost 4 bases, and 16 bases lay between the germline ends. The length of the CDR3 is 15 residues. CDR3 sequence: CSVVALGGSTGELFF. DNA of the CDR3: TGCAGCGTTGTGGCTCTAGGGGGGTCCACCGGGGAGCTGTTTTTT.

As regards this clonotype: One end of the junction is discordant with germline, which a read error may explain. The J gene is TRBJ2-5, the V gene TRBV4-1, with a tentative D call TRBD2 (6 bases). CDR3 length: 15 amino acids. Germline CDR1 and CDR2: MGHRA and YSYEKL. Written as DNA, the CDR3 is TGCGCCAGCAGCCGGCCGGGACTCGACCAAGCGACCCAGTACTTC. Residues: CASSRPGLDQATQYF.

The rearrangement uses TRBV30 and TRBJ2-3, with no clear D. This CDR3 has 13 residues. Germline V lookup: CDR1 GTSNPN, CDR2 SVGIG (reference sequence). The V end was cut by 1 base, the J end by 6 bases, with 11 bases between. CDR3 in amino acids: CAWSGTARDTQYF. The CDR3 bases are TGTGCCTGGAGTGGAACCGCTAGGGATACGCAGTATTTT.

The chain has TRBV27 and TRBJ2-7; 8 positions match TRBD2. The germline gives CDR1 MNHEY, CDR2 SMNVEV (reference sequence). With 0 bases clipped from V and 4 bases from J, the junction kept 5 bases outside the gene matches. The CDR3 has 15 amino acids. The CDR3 loop reads CASSLSTAGGYEQYF. The CDR3 nucleotides are TGTGCCAGCAGTTTATCGACGGCGGGAGGATACGAGCAGTACTTC.

The CDR3 loop is CASSEFGLAVTTDTQYF. CDR3 bases: TGTGCCAGCAGTGAGTTCGGACTAGCGGTAACCACAGATACGCAGTATTTT. The V call is TRBV25-1, the J call TRBJ2-3, with 10 bases lining up with TRBD2. Looked up from germline, CDR1 is MGHDK and CDR2 is SYGVNS. CDR3 length: 17 amino acids. V was pared by 3 bases and J by 2 bases, with 8 bases of the junction left unmatched.